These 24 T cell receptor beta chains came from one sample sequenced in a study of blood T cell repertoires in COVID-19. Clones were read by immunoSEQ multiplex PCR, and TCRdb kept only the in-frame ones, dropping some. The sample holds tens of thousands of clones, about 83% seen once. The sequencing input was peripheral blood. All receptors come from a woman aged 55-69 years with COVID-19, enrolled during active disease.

CDR3 coding DNA: TGTGCCAGCGGCGGGGGGCCCCAAGAGACCCAGTACTTC. Translation gives CASGGGPQETQYF. V gene TRBV2 combines with J gene TRBJ2-5; 8 positions match TRBD2. Germline CDR1 and CDR2: SNHLY and FYNNEI. The V and J ends lost 8 bases and 1 base, in that order; junction bases with no gene match: 3. CDR3 length: 13 amino acids. The variable domain in full, with the rest retrieved from reference TRBV2 and TRBJ2-5, is EPEVTQTPSHQVTQMGQEVILRCVPISNHLYFYWYRQILGQKVEFLVSFYNNEISEKSEIFDDQFSVERPDGSNFTLKIRSTKLEDSAMYFCASGGGPQETQYFGPGTRLLVL.

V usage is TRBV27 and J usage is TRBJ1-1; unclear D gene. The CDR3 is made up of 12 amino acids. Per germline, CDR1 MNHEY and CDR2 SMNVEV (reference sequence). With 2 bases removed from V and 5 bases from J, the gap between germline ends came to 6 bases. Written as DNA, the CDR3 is TGTGCCAGCAGTTTACCCCAGACTGAAGCTTTCTTT. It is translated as CASSLPQTEAFF.

The CDR3 protein is CASSYFGGELFF. DNA for the CDR3: TGTGCCAGCAGTTACTTCGGCGGGGAGCTGTTTTTT. V gene TRBV6-5 combines with J gene TRBJ2-2; D gene unclear. There are 12 residues in the CDR3. Germline V gene data show CDR1 as MNHEY and CDR2 as SVGAGI. V lost 1 base and J lost 7, with 4 bases in between.

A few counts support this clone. CDR3 in amino acids: CASIPPGTDTQYF. The CDR3 DNA reads as TGCGCCAGCATTCCCCCTGGCACAGATACGCAGTATTTT. V usage is TRBV5-1 and J usage is TRBJ2-3; D not resolved. V was shortened by 6 bases and J by 1 base, with 9 bases between the two germline ends. The germline V gene has CDR1 SGHRS and CDR2 YFSETQ. The CDR3 is 13 residues long.

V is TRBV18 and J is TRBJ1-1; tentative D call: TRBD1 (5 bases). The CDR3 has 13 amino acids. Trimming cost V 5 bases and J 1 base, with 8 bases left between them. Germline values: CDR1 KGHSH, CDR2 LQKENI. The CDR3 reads CASSTTANTEAFF. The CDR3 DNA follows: TGTGCCAGCTCAACGACAGCGAACACTGAAGCTTTCTTT.

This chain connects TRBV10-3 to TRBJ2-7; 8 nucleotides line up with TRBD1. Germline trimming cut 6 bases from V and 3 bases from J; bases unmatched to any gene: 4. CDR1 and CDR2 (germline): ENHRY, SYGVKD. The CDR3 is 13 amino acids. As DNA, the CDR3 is TGTGCCATCAGGGGACAGGAAGACTACGAGCAGTACTTC. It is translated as CAIRGQEDYEQYF.

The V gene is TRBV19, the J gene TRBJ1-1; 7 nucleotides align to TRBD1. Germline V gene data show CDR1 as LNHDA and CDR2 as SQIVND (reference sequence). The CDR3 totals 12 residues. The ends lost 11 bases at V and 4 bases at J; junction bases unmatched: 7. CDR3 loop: CAWTGDSTEAFF. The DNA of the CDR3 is TGTGCCTGGACGGGGGACAGCACTGAAGCTTTCTTT.

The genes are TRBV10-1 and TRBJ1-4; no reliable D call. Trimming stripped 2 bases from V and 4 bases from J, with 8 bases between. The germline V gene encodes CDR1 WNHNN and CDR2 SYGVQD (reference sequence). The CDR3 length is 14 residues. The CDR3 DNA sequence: TGCGCCAGCAGTGAGGGGAGTGGTAATGAAAAACTGTTTTTT. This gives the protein CASSEGSGNEKLFF.

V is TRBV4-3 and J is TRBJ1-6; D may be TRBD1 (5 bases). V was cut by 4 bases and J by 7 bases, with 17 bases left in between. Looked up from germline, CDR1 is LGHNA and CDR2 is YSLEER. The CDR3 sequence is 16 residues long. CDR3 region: CASSRRVGGINSPLHF. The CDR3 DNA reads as TGCGCCAGCAGCCGAAGAGTCGGGGGTATAAATTCACCCCTCCACTTT.

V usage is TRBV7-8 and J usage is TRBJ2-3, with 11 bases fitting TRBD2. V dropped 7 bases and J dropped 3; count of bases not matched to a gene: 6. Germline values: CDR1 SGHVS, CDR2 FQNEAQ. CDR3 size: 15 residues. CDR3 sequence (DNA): TGTGCCAGCACCAGTAGCGGGGGGGCAACAGATACGCAGTATTTT. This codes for CASTSSGGATDTQYF.

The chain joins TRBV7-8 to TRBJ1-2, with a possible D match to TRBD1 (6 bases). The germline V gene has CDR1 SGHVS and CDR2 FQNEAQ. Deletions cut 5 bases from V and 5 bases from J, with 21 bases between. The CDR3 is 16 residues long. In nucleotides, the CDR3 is TGTGCCAGCAGCAAAGACCGGGGCAGGGGATGGTATGGCTACACCTTC. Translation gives CASSKDRGRGWYGYTF.

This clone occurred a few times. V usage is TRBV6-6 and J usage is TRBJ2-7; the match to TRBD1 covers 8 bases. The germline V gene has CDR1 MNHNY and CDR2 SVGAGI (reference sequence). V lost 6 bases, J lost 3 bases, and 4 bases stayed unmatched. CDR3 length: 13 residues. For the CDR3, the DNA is TGTGCCAGCAGCACCGGGACAGGCTACGAGCAGTACTTC. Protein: CASSTGTGYEQYF.

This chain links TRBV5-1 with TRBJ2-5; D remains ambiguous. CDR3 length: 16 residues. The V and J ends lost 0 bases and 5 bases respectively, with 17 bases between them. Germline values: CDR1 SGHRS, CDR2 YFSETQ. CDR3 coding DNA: TGCGCCAGCAGCTTGGTGGGTAGCCCTTCGCGGGAGACCCAGTACTTC. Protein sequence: CASSLVGSPSRETQYF.

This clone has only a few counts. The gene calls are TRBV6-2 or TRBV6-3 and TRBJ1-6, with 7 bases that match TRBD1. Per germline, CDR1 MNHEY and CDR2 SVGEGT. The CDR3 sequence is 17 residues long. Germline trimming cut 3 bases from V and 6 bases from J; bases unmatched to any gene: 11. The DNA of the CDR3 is TGTGCCAGCAGTTATAGGGGCTTGGGGACAGCTAATTCACCCCTCCACTTT. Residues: CASSYRGLGTANSPLHF.

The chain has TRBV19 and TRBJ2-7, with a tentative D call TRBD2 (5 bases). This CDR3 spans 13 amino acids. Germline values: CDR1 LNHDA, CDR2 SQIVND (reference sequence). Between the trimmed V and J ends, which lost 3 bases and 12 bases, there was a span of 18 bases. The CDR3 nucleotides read TGTGCCAGTAGTATGGACGGACTTCGCCCCAGGTACTTC. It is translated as CASSMDGLRPRYF. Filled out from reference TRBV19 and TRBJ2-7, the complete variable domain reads DGGITQSPKYLFRKEGQNVTLSCEQNLNHDAMYWYRQDPGQGLRLIYYSQIVNDFQKGDIAEGYSVSREKKESFPLTVTSAQKNPTAFYLCASSMDGLRPRYFGPGTRLTVT.

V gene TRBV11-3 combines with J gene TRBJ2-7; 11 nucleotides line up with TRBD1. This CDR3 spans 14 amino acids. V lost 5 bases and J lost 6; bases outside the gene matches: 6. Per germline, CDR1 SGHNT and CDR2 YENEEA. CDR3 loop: CASSPGQGGLEQYF. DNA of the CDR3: TGTGCCAGCAGCCCGGGACAGGGGGGTCTCGAGCAGTACTTC.

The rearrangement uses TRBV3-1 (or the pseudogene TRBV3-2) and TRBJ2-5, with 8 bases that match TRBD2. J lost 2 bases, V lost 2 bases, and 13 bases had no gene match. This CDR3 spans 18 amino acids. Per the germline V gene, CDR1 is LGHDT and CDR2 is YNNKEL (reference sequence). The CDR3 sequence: CASSQTLGWRGAQETQYF. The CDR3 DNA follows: TGTGCCAGCAGCCAAACGTTAGGGTGGCGGGGGGCACAAGAGACCCAGTACTTC.

The CDR3 DNA follows: TGTGCCAGCTCACCCTCTGGAGGCCCGGACGGCGGAAGCTATGGCTACACCTTC. It yields the protein CASSPSGGPDGGSYGYTF. The chain has TRBV18 and TRBJ1-2; D not resolved. In germline, CDR1 is KGHSH, CDR2 LQKENI. V lost 3 bases, J lost 4 bases, and 24 bases lay in between. This CDR3 comprises 18 residues.

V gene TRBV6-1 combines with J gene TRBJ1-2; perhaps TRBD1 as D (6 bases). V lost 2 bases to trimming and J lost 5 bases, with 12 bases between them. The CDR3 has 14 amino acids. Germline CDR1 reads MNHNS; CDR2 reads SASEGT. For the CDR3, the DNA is TGTGCCAGCAGTGAATGGGCGGGGGCTTATGGCTACACCTTC. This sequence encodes CASSEWAGAYGYTF.

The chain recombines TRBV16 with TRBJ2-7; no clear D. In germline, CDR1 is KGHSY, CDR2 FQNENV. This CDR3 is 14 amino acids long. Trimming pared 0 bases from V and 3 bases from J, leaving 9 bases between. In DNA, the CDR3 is TGTGCCAGCAGCCAATCAAGAGGCAGCTACGAGCAGTACTTC. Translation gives CASSQSRGSYEQYF.

The CDR3 region is CASNQWGAGTLEAFF. DNA for the CDR3: TGTGCCAGTAATCAATGGGGAGCGGGGACCCTGGAAGCTTTCTTT. The genes are TRBV19 and TRBJ1-1; possibly TRBD1 for D (5 bases). The CDR3 totals 15 residues. Germline loops: CDR1 LNHDA, CDR2 SQIVND (reference sequence). Trimming shortened V by 7 bases and J by 8 bases, and 23 bases separated the two germline ends.

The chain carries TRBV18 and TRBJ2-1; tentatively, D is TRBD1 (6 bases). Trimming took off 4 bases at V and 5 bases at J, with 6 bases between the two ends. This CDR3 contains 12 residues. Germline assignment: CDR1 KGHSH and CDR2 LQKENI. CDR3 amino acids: CASSRTDNEQFF. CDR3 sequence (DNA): TGTGCCAGCTCACGGACAGACAATGAGCAGTTCTTC.

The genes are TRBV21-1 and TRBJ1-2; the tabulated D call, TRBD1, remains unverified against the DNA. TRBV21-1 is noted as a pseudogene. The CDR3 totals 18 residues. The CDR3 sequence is CASSKTRKGQVCDYGYTF. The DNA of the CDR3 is TGTGCCAGCAGCAAAACCCGAAAGGGACAGGTCTGTGACTATGGCTACACCTTC.

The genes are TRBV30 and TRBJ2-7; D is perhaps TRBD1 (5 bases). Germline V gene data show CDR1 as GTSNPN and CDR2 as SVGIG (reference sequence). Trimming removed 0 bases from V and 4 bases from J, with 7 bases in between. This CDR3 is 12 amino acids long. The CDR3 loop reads CAWSVTGYEQYF. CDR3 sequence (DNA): TGTGCCTGGAGTGTAACAGGATACGAGCAGTACTTC.